The T cell receptor beta chain under discussion was sequenced for a study of blood T cell repertoires in COVID-19. Clones were read by immunoSEQ multiplex PCR, and TCRdb kept only the in-frame ones, dropping some. Of roughly 250,000 clones in the sample, 82% are singletons; the top ten hold 9.5% to 15%. This CDR3 contains 15 residues. The V end lost 0 bases, the J end lost 4 bases, and 12 bases lay between the germline ends. From germline, CDR1 is MNHEY and CDR2 SVGAGI. The material sequenced was peripheral blood. The receptor was isolated from a woman aged 60-70 years with active or convalescent COVID-19. The chain has TRBV6-5 and TRBJ1-2; D unclear. The CDR3 DNA is TGTGCCAGCAGTTACTCGGTCCACGGGTCCTATGGCTACACCTTC. Amino acids: CASSYSVHGSYGYTF.